This T cell receptor beta chain was obtained from a study of T cells expressing NK-cell markers. Study overall: Source material for TCR beta repertoires consisted of sorted CD3+CD56+NKG2C+, CD3+CD56+NKG2C- and CD3+CD56-NKG2C+ T cells. Among eight sequenced donors, seven carried HCMV seropositivity while one was seronegative. The study's findings and limits: Among a few donors, these clonotypes also ranked first in the CD3+CD56-NKG2C+ fraction.

TCRdb re-analyzed the 5' RACE reads; it lists each CDR3 protein once, without DNA. Its table lists roughly 430,000 distinct CDR3 sequences. As to this clonotype: Antigen unknown.

Germline assignment: CDR1 SGHTA and CDR2 FQGNSA. This CDR3 is 15 amino acids long. The chain links TRBV7-2 to TRBJ2-3; the D gene TCRdb calls, TRBD2, cannot be checked with no DNA. Material for sequencing was blood T cells: a sorted CD56 or NKG2C T cell subset, CD4+ or CD8+ T cells, or bulk PBMC T cells (not recorded which). This TCR was recovered from a woman between 18 and 69 years old in good health. The CDR3 region is CASSLGTSGRYTQYF. Together with reference TRBV7-2 and TRBJ2-3, the CDR3 gives the full variable domain: GAGVSQSPSNKVTEKGKDVELRCDPISGHTALYWYRQSLGQGLEFLIYFQGNSAPDKSGLPSDRFSAERTGGSVSTLTIQRTQQEDSAVYLCASSLGTSGRYTQYFGPGTRLTVL.